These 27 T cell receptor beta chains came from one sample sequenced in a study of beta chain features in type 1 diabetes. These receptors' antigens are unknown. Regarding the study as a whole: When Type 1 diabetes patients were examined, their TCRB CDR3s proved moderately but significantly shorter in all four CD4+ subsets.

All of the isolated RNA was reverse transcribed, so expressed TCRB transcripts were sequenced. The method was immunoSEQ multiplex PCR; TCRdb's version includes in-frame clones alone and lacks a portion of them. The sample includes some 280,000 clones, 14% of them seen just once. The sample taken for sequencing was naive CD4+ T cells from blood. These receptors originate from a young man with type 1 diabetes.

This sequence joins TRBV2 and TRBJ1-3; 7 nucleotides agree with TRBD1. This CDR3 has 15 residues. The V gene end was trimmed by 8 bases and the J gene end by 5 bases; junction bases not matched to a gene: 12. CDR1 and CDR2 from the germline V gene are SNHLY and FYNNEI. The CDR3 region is CASQGARGSRNTIYF. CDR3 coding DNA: TGTGCCAGCCAGGGTGCCAGGGGGTCGCGAAACACCATATATTTT.

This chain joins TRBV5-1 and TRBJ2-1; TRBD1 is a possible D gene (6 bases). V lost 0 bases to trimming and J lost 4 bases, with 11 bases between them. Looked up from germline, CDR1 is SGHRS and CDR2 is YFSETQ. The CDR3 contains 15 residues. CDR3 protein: CASSLDGTTYNEQFF. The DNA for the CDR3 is TGCGCCAGCAGCTTGGACGGGACAACGTACAATGAGCAGTTCTTC.

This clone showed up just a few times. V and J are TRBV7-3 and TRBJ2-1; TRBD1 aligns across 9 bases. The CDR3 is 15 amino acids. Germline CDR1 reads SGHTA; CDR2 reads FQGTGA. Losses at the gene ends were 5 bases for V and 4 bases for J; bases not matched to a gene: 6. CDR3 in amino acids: CASSPRTGEYNEQFF. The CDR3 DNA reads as TGTGCCAGCAGCCCGAGGACAGGGGAATACAATGAGCAGTTCTTC.

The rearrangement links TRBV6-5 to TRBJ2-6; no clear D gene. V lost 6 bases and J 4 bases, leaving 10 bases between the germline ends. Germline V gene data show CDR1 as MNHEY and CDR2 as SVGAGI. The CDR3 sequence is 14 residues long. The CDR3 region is CASSPSGGANVLTF. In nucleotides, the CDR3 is TGTGCCAGCAGCCCATCCGGGGGGGCCAACGTCCTGACTTTC.

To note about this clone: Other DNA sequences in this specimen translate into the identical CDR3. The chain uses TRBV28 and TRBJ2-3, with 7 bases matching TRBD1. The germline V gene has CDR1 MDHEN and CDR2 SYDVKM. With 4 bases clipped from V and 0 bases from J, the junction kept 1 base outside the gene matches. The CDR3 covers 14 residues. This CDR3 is CASSSGGSTDTQYF. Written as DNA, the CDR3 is TGTGCCAGCAGTTCAGGGGGAAGCACAGATACGCAGTATTTT.

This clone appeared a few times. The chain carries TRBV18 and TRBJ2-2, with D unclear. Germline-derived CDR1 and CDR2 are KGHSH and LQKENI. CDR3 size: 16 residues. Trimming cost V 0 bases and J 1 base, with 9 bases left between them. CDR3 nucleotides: TGTGCCAGCTCACCACCTGCTCGCGGGAACACCGGGGAGCTGTTTTTT. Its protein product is CASSPPARGNTGELFF.

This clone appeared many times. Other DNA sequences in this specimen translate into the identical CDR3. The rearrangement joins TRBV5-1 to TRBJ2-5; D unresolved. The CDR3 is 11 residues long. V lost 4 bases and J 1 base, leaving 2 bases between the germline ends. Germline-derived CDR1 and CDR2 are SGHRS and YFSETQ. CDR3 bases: TGCGCCAGCAGCCTCCAAGAGACCCAGTACTTC. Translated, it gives CASSLQETQYF.

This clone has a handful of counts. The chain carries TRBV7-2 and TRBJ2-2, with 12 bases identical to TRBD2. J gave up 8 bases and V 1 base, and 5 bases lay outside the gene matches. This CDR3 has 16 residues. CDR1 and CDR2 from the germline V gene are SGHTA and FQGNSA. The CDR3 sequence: CASSLVPTSGRGELFF. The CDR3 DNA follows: TGTGCCAGCAGCTTAGTCCCGACTAGCGGGAGAGGGGAGCTGTTTTTT.

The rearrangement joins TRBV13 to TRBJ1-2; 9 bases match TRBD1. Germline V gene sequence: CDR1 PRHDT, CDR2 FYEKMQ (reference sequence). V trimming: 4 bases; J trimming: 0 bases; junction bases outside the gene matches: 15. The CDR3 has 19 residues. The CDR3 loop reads CASSSTRRDREKANYGYTF. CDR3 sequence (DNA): TGTGCCAGCAGCTCCACTAGGAGGGACAGGGAAAAAGCTAACTATGGCTACACCTTC.

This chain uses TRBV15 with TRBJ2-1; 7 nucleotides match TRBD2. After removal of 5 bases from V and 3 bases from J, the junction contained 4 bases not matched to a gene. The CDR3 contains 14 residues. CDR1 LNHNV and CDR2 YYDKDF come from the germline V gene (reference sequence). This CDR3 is CATSAGVDYNEQFF. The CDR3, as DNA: TGTGCCACCAGCGCGGGAGTAGACTACAATGAGCAGTTCTTC. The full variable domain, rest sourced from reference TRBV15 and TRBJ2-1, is DAMVIQNPRYQVTQFGKPVTLSCSQTLNHNVMYWYQQKSSQAPKLLFHYYDKDFNNEADTPDNFQSRRPNTSFCFLDIRSPGLGDTAMYLCATSAGVDYNEQFFGPGTRLTVL.

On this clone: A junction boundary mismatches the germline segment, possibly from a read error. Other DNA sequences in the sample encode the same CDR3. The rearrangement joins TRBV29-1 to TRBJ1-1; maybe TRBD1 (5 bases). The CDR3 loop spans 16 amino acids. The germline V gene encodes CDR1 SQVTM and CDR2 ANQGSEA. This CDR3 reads CSVVSSHRSMNTEAFF. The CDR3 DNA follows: TGCAGCGTTGTATCGTCCCACAGGAGCATGAACACTGAAGCCTTCTTT.

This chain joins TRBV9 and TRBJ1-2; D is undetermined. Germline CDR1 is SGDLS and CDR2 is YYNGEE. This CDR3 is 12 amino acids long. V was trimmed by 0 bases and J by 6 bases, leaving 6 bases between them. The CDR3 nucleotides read TGTGCCAGCAGCGTAGACGGGGATGGCTACACCTTC. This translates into CASSVDGDGYTF.

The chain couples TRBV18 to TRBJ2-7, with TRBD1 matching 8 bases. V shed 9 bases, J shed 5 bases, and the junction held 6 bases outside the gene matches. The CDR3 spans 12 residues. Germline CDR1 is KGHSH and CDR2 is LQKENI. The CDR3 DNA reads TGTGCCAGTTCCGCAGGGGGCAACGAGCAGTACTTC. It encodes CASSAGGNEQYF.

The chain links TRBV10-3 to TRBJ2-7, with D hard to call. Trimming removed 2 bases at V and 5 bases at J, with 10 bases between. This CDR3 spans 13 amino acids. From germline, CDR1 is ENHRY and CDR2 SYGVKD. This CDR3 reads CAISELSLHEQYF. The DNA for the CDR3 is TGTGCCATCAGTGAGCTTTCTCTCCACGAGCAGTACTTC.

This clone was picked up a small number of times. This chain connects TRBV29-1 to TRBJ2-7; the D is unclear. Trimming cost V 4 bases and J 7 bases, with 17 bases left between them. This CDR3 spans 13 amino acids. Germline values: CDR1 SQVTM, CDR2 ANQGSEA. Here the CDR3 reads CSVGAAPRVEQYF. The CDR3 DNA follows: TGCAGCGTTGGGGCAGCCCCCCGAGTGGAGCAGTACTTC.

This chain's CDR3 is CSVTGLPRGYTF. CDR3 coding DNA: TGCAGCGTGACGGGTCTTCCTAGGGGCTACACCTTC. The chain links TRBV29-1 to TRBJ1-2; D is uncertain. The CDR3 consists of 12 residues. The germline V and J ends were trimmed by 6 bases and 8 bases, with 16 bases remaining between them. Germline V gene sequence: CDR1 SQVTM, CDR2 ANQGSEA.

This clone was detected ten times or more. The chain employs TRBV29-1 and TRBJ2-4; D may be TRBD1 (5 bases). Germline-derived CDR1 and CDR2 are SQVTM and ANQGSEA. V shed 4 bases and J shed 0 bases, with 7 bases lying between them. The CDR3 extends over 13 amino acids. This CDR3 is CSVGTLAKNIQYF. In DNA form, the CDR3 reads TGCAGCGTTGGGACATTAGCCAAAAACATTCAGTACTTC. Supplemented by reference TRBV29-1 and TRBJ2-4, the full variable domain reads SAVISQKPSRDICQRGTSLTIQCQVDSQVTMMFWYRQQPGQSLTLIATANQGSEATYESGFVIDKFPISRPNLTFSTLTVSNMSPEDSSIYLCSVGTLAKNIQYFGAGTRLSVL.

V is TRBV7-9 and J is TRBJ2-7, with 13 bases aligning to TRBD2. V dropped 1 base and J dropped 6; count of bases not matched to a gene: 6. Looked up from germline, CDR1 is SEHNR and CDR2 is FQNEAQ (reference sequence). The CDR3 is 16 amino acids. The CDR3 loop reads CASSLGTSGSYGEQYF. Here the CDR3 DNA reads TGTGCCAGCAGCTTAGGGACTAGCGGGAGTTACGGCGAGCAGTACTTC.

The CDR3 DNA reads as TGTGCCAGCAGTGAATACAGGGGACACACTGAAGCTTTCTTT. It codes for CASSEYRGHTEAFF. V gene TRBV25-1 combines with J gene TRBJ1-1; perhaps TRBD1 as D (6 bases). Trimming removed 0 bases from V and 3 bases from J, with 8 bases in between. Germline lookup yields CDR1 MGHDK and CDR2 SYGVNS. This CDR3 has 14 residues.

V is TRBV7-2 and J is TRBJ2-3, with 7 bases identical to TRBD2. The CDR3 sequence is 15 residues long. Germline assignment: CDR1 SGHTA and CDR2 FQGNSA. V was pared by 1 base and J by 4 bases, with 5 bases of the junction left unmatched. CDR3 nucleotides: TGTGCCAGCAGCTTAGTAAGCGGGAACTCAGATACGCAGTATTTT. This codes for CASSLVSGNSDTQYF.

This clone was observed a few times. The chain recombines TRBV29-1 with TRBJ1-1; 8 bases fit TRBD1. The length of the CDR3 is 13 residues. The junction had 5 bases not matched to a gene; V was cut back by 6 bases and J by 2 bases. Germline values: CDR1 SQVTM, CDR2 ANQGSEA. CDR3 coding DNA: TGCAGCGTCACCGGGACAGGAAACACTGAAGCTTTCTTT. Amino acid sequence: CSVTGTGNTEAFF.

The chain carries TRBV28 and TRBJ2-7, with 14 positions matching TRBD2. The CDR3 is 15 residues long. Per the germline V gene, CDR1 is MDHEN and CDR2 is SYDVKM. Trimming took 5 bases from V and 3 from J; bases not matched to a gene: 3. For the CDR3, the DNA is TGTGCCAGCAGTCAGGGGACTAGCGGGAGCTACGAGCAGTACTTC. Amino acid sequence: CASSQGTSGSYEQYF.

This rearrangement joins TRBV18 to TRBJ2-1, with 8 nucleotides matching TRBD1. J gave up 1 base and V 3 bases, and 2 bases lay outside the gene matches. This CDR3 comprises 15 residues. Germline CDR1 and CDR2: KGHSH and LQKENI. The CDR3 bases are TGTGCCAGCTCACCTCAGGGGGCGTCCTACAATGAGCAGTTCTTC. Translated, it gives CASSPQGASYNEQFF. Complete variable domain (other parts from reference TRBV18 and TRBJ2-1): NAGVMQNPRHLVRRRGQEARLRCSPMKGHSHVYWYRQLPEEGLKFMVYLQKENIIDESGMPKERFSAEFPKEGPSILRIQQVVRGDSAAYFCASSPQGASYNEQFFGPGTRLTVL.

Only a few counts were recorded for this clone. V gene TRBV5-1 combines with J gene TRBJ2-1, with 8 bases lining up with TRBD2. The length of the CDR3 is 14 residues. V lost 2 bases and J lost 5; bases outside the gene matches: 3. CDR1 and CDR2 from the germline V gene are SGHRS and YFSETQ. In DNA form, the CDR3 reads TGCGCCAGCAGCTTCCTAGCGGGTAACAATGAGCAGTTCTTC. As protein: CASSFLAGNNEQFF. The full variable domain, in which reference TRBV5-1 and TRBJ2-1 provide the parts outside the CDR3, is KAGVTQTPRYLIKTRGQQVTLSCSPISGHRSVSWYQQTPGQGLQFLFEYFSETQRNKGNFPGRFSGRQFSNSRSEMNVSTLELGDSALYLCASSFLAGNNEQFFGPGTRLTVL.

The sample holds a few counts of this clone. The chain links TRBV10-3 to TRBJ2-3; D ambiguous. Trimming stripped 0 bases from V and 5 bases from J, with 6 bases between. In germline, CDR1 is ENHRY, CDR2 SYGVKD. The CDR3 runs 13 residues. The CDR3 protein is CAISESREDTQYF. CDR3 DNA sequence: TGTGCCATCAGTGAGTCTAGAGAAGATACGCAGTATTTT.

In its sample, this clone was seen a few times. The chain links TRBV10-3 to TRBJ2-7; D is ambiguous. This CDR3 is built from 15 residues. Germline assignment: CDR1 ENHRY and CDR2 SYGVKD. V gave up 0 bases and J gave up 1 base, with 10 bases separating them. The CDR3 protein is CAISESSLLSYEQYF. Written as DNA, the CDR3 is TGTGCCATCAGTGAGTCCTCTCTCTTATCCTACGAGCAGTACTTC.

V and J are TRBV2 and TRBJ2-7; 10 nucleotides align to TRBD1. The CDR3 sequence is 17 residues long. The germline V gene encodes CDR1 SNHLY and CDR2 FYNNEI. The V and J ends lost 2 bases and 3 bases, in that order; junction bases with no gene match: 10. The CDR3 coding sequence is TGTGCCAGCAGTGAATGGACAGGGGGTGCATCAGGCTACGAGCAGTACTTC. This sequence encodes CASSEWTGGASGYEQYF.